Following are 11 T cell receptor beta chains from one sample sequenced in a study of shared clonotypes between healthy human individuals. Here immunoSEQ multiplex PCR was the method, and the copy in TCRdb shows in-frame clones only, minus some. The table lists about 1.1 million clones, about four fifths of them singletons, with 0.6% to 0.7% in the top ten. The source material was memory CD4+ T cells from PBMCs. The subset denotes: CD45RA-negative fraction. The receptors derive from a man aged 18 to 30 in good health. Some clones in this sample may be carry-over from other donors' samples.

The rearrangement joins TRBV5-1 to TRBJ1-5, with a tentative D call TRBD1 (5 bases). Trimming removed 5 bases at V and 11 bases at J, with 20 bases between. Germline V gene lookup returns CDR1 SGHRS and CDR2 YFSETQ. This CDR3 is built from 14 residues. CDR3 nucleotides: TGCGCCAGCAGGAGGGACGCTCTCCAAGGAGCCCAGCATTTT. This codes for CASRRDALQGAQHF.

Only one count was recorded for this clone. The V gene is TRBV6-6, the J gene TRBJ1-1, with TRBD1 as a possible D gene (5 bases). The V gene lost 2 bases and the J gene lost 4 bases, with 11 bases spanning the gap. The CDR3 totals 14 residues. Germline CDR1 reads MNHNY; CDR2 reads SVGAGI (reference sequence). The CDR3 DNA reads as TGTGCCAGCAGTTACGGGAGGGGTAGCACTGAAGCTTTCTTT. Translating it yields CASSYGRGSTEAFF.

The rearrangement uses TRBV11-2 and TRBJ2-1; possibly TRBD1 for D (7 bases). CDR3 length equals 13 residues. CDR1 is SGHAT, CDR2 FQNNGV, per germline. V was pared by 4 bases and J by 5 bases, with 9 bases between. This CDR3 reads CASSSGGHNEQFF. CDR3 coding DNA: TGTGCCAGCAGCTCAGGGGGGCACAATGAGCAGTTCTTC.

This rearrangement joins TRBV28 to TRBJ2-3; D possibly corresponds to TRBD1 (5 bases). Per the germline V gene, CDR1 is MDHEN and CDR2 is SYDVKM. V was cut by 8 bases and J by 0 bases, with 18 bases left in between. The CDR3 consists of 16 residues. This CDR3 is CASPPLGVTSTDTQYF. The CDR3 DNA follows: TGTGCCAGCCCACCATTAGGGGTTACTAGCACAGATACGCAGTATTTT.

The chain recombines TRBV10-3 with TRBJ1-2; D may be TRBD1 (5 bases). The CDR3 has 13 residues. Trimming cost V 8 bases and J 2 bases, with 12 bases left between them. The germline gives CDR1 ENHRY, CDR2 SYGVKD. CDR3 region: CAIAGGGNYGYTF. CDR3 nucleotide sequence: TGTGCCATCGCCGGGGGGGGGAACTATGGCTACACCTTC.

This clone was seen a single time. J is TRBJ1-5 and V is TRBV6-5, with D unresolved. Germline CDR1 MNHEY, CDR2 SVGAGI. Between the trimmed V and J ends, which lost 6 bases and 1 base, there was a span of 10 bases. The CDR3 loop spans 14 amino acids. CDR3 nucleotides: TGTGCCAGCAGCCCGGTCGGGAGCAATCAGCCCCAGCATTTT. Translating gives CASSPVGSNQPQHF.

This chain uses TRBV7-2 with TRBJ2-1; 10 bases line up with TRBD2. The CDR3 contains 17 residues. CDR1 and CDR2 (germline): SGHTA, FQGNSA. V lost 3 bases to trimming and J lost 2 bases; unmatched junction nucleotides: 7. The CDR3 DNA sequence: TGTGCCAGCAGCTTTTGGACTAGCGGAGGGGCCTACAATGAGCAGTTCTTC. The encoded protein is CASSFWTSGGAYNEQFF.

J is TRBJ2-5 and V is TRBV5-1; D might be TRBD2 (5 bases). Trimming left V 7 bases short and J 1 base short, with 11 bases between. Looked up from germline, CDR1 is SGHRS and CDR2 is YFSETQ. The CDR3 totals 13 residues. The CDR3 coding sequence is TGCGCCAGCCAGGACTTCTCCCAAGAGACCCAGTACTTC. This gives the protein CASQDFSQETQYF.

A remark on this clone: The same CDR3 is also encoded by other DNA sequences in this sample. This rearrangement joins TRBV5-6 to TRBJ2-5; a possible D gene is TRBD1 (6 bases). Germline-derived CDR1 and CDR2 are SGHDT and YYEEEE. CDR3 length equals 14 residues. Deletions cut 3 bases from V and 4 bases from J, with 13 bases between. CDR3 nucleotide sequence: TGTGCCAGCAGCTCGCCGACAGGTGGAGAGACCCAGTACTTC. It is translated as CASSSPTGGETQYF. The full variable domain, in which reference TRBV5-6 and TRBJ2-5 provide the parts outside the CDR3, is DAGVTQSPTHLIKTRGQQVTLRCSPKSGHDTVSWYQQALGQGPQFIFQYYEEEERQRGNFPDRFSGHQFPNYSSELNVNALLLGDSALYLCASSSPTGGETQYFGPGTRLLVL.

This sequence joins TRBV2 and TRBJ1-2, with a weak D call TRBD1 (5 bases). CDR3 size: 13 residues. Trimming pared 4 bases from V and 7 bases from J, leaving 13 bases between. Germline loops: CDR1 SNHLY, CDR2 FYNNEI. The CDR3, as DNA: TGTGCCAGCAGTGGCCGGGGGGTGGGTGGCTACACCTTC. Translation gives CASSGRGVGGYTF. Full variable domain (rest looked up from reference TRBV2 and TRBJ1-2): EPEVTQTPSHQVTQMGQEVILRCVPISNHLYFYWYRQILGQKVEFLVSFYNNEISEKSEIFDDQFSVERPDGSNFTLKIRSTKLEDSAMYFCASSGRGVGGYTFGSGTRLTVV.

The V call is TRBV15, the J call TRBJ2-3; no definite D call. CDR3 length equals 14 residues. Germline V CDR1 and CDR2: LNHNV, YYDKDF (reference sequence). With 0 bases removed from V and 2 bases from J, the gap between germline ends came to 6 bases. The CDR3 reads CATSRDGSTDTQYF. For the CDR3, the DNA is TGTGCCACCAGCAGAGATGGATCCACAGATACGCAGTATTTT.